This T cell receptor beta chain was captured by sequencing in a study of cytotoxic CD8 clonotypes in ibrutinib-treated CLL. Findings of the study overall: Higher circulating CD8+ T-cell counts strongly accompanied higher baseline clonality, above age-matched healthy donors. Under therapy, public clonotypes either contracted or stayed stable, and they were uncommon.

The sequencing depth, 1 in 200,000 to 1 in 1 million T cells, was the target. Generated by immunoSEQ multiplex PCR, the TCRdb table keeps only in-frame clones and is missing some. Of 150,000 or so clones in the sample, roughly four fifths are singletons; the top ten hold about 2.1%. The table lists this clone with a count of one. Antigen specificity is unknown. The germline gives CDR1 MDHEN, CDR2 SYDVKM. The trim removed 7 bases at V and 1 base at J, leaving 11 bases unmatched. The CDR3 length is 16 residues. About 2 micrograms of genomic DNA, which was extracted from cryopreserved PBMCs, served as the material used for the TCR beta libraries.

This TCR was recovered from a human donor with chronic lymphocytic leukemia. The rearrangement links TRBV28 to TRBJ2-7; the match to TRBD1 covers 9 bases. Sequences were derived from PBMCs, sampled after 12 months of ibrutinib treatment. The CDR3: CASTSQGQGRSYEQYF. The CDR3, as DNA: TGTGCCAGCACTTCTCAGGGACAGGGTAGATCCTACGAGCAGTACTTC.